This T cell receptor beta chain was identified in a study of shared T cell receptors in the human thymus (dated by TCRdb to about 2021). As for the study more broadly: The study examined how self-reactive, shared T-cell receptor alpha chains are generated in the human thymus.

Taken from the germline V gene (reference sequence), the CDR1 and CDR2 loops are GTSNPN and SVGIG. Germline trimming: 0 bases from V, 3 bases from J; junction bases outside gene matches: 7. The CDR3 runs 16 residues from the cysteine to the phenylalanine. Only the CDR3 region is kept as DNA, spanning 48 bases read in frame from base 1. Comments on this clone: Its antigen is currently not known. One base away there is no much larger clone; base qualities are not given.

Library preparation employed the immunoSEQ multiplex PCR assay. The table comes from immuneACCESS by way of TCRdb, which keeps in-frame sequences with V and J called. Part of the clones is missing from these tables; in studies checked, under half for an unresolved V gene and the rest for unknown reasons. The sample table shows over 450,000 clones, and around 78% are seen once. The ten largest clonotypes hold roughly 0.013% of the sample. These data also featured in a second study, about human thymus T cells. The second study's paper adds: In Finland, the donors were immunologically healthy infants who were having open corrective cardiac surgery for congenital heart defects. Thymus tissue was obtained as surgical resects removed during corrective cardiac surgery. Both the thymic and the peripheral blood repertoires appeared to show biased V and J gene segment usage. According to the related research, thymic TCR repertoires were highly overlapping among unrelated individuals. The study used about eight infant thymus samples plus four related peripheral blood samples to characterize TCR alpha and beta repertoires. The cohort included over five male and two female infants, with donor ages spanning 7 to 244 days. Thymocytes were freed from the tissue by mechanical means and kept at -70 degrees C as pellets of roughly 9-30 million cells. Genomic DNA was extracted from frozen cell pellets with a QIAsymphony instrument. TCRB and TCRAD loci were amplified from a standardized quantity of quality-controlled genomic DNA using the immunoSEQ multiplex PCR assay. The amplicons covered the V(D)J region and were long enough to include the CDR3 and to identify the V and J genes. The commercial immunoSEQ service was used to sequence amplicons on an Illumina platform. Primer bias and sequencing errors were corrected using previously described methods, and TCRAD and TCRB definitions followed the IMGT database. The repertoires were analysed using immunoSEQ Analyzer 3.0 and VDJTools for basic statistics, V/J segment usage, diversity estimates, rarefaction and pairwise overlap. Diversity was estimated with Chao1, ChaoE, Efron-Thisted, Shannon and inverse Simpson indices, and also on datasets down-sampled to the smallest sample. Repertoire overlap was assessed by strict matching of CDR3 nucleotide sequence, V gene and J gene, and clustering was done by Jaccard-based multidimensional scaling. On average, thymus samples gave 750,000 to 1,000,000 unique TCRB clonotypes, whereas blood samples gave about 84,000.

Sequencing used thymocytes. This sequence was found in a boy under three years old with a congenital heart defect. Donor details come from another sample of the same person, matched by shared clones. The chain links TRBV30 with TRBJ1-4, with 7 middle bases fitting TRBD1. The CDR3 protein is CAWSVLHRGANEKLFF. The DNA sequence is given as TGTGCCTGGAGTGTGCTCCACAGGGGAGCTAATGAAAAACTGTTTTTT. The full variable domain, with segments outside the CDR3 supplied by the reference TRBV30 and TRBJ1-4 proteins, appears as SQTIHQWPATLVQPVGSPLSLECTVEGTSNPNLYWYRQAAGRGLQLLFYSVGIGQISSEVPQNLSASRPQDRQFILSSKKLLLSDSGFYLCAWSVLHRGANEKLFFGSGTQLSVL.